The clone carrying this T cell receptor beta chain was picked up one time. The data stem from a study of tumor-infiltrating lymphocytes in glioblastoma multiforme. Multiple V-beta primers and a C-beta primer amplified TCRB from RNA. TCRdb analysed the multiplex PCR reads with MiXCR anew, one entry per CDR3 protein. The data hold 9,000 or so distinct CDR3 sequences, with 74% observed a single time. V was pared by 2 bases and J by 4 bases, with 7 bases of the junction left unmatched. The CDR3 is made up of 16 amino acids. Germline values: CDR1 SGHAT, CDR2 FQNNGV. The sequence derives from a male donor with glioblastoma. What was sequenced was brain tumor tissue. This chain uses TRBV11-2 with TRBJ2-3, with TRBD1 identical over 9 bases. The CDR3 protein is CASSLISGTGSDTQYF. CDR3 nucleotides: TGTGCCAGCAGCTTAATCTCCGGGACAGGGTCAGATACGCAGTATTTT.